This T cell receptor beta chain was captured by sequencing in a study of shared clonotypes between healthy human individuals. Findings and limits, study-wide: Among non-shared clonotypes, generation probabilities were lower than among those shared by all four donors.

CDR1 SQVTM and CDR2 ANQGSEA come from the germline V gene. Trimming took off 4 bases at V and 3 bases at J, with 10 bases between the two ends. The CDR3 has 13 residues. Regarding this clone: The antigen is undetermined.

The assay was immunoSEQ multiplex PCR, and TCRdb's table has in-frame clones only and misses some. The table has 100,000 to 130,000 clones, approximately 70% seen once. This clonotype was sampled from a woman younger than 45 in good health. This sequence joins TRBV29-1 and TRBJ2-1; D uncertain. Sequencing used memory CD8+ T cells sorted from blood. Specified subset: CD45RO+ cells pooled with CCR7-negative TemRA cells. CDR3 coding DNA: TGCAGCGTTGGAGTCCCCCTCTACAATGAGCAGTTCTTC. It yields the protein CSVGVPLYNEQFF.